This passage covers 17 T cell receptor beta chains from one sample sequenced in a study of regulatory T cells in long-lasting Graves disease. Time point specified: newly diagnosed GD, antithyroid drugs for less than 3 months. PBMC RNA was the source of the TCR library. CDR3 regions were amplified by Arm-PCR using iRepertoire HTBI primers to build TCR beta libraries. TCRdb redid the calling of the multiplex PCR reads with MiXCR, one entry per CDR3 protein. The sample has some 200,000 distinct CDR3 sequences, roughly 19% seen once. The same sample was also used in a study of T cells in Graves' hyperthyroidism and ophthalmopathy.

This specimen was peripheral blood mononuclear cells (PBMCs), taken at new diagnosis, from a patient treated with antithyroid drugs. All receptors derive from a woman aged 25-40 years with Graves disease.

J is TRBJ2-1 and V is TRBV2; 8 nucleotides align to TRBD2. The CDR3 contains 14 residues. V lost 6 bases, J lost 3 bases, and 4 bases stayed unmatched. In germline, CDR1 is SNHLY, CDR2 FYNNEI. The CDR3 loop is CASSTSGIYNEQFF. For the CDR3, the DNA is TGTGCCAGCAGCACTAGCGGAATCTACAATGAGCAGTTCTTC.

The chain combines TRBV28 with TRBJ2-7, with 8 bases lining up with TRBD1. Looked up from germline, CDR1 is MDHEN and CDR2 is SYDVKM. CDR3 length: 14 amino acids. Germline trimming cut 7 bases from V and 2 bases from J; bases unmatched to any gene: 7. The CDR3: CASKGTGRTYEQYF. The CDR3 DNA follows: TGTGCCAGCAAAGGGACAGGTAGGACCTACGAGCAGTACTTC. Full variable domain (missing parts from reference TRBV28 and TRBJ2-7): DVKVTQSSRYLVKRTGEKVFLECVQDMDHENMFWYRQDPGLGLRLIYFSYDVKMKEKGDIPEGYSVSREKKERFSLILESASTNQTSMYLCASKGTGRTYEQYFGPGTRLTVT.

Points on this clonotype: A much more abundant neighbour one base away suggests this may be a read error. The rearrangement uses TRBV6-2 or TRBV6-3 and TRBJ1-1, with a possible D match to TRBD1 (6 bases). Germline-derived CDR1 and CDR2 are MNHEY and SVGEGT. This CDR3 has 12 residues. V lost 7 bases and J lost 6, with 12 bases in between. The CDR3 sequence is CASKGGFSEAFF. The DNA of the CDR3 is TGTGCCAGCAAGGGGGGATTTTCTGAAGCTTTCTTT.

This clonotype was seen at least ten times. The chain couples TRBV7-6 to TRBJ1-1, with 8 bases identical to TRBD1. CDR1 is SGHVS and CDR2 is FNYEAQ in the germline V gene. The CDR3 has 14 residues. The J segment lost 6 bases and the V segment lost 5 bases, leaving 8 bases of the junction unmatched. CDR3: CASSTGQGVSEAFF. The CDR3 DNA sequence: TGTGCCAGCAGCACAGGACAGGGAGTATCTGAAGCTTTCTTT.

This clonotype has ten or more counts. V usage is TRBV28 and J usage is TRBJ1-1; 7 bases match TRBD1. J lost 11 bases, V lost 2 bases, and 8 bases had no gene match. This CDR3 has 13 amino acids. CDR1 and CDR2 (germline): MDHEN, SYDVKM. The CDR3 coding sequence is TGTGCCAGCAGTTTAGAAAGGGGGCTGTTGGCTTTCTTT. Protein sequence: CASSLERGLLAFF. Using reference TRBV28 and TRBJ1-1 for the parts outside the CDR3, the full variable domain is DVKVTQSSRYLVKRTGEKVFLECVQDMDHENMFWYRQDPGLGLRLIYFSYDVKMKEKGDIPEGYSVSREKKERFSLILESASTNQTSMYLCASSLERGLLAFFGQGTRLTVV.

This clonotype came up many times. V usage is TRBV6-5 and J usage is TRBJ1-1, with 7 nucleotides matching TRBD1. CDR3 size: 16 residues. The germline CDR1 and CDR2 sequences are MNHEY and SVGAGI. The junction had 6 bases not matched to a gene; V was cut back by 1 base and J by 1 base. CDR3 region: CASSYWSDRENTEAFF. The CDR3 DNA reads as TGTGCCAGCAGTTACTGGTCCGACAGGGAGAACACTGAAGCTTTCTTT.

This clonotype was picked up many times. The chain is built from TRBV12-3 or TRBV12-4 and TRBJ1-5, with D possibly matching TRBD1 (6 bases). Trimming stripped 1 base from V and 9 bases from J, with 16 bases between. The CDR3 has 15 amino acids. This chain's CDR3 is CASSLGGRGDRPQHF. The DNA for the CDR3 is TGTGCCAGCAGTTTAGGGGGCAGGGGAGACAGGCCCCAGCATTTT.

As to this clonotype: Being one base from a much bigger clone, this may be a read error. CDR3: CASSISRGVDEQYF. The CDR3 coding sequence is TGTGCCAGTAGTATTAGTCGTGGGGTAGACGAGCAGTACTTC. This chain joins TRBV19 and TRBJ2-7; D call uncertain. CDR1 LNHDA and CDR2 SQIVND come from the germline V gene (reference sequence). The CDR3 has 14 amino acids. V lost 3 bases and J lost 5, with 14 bases in between. Complete variable domain (other parts from reference TRBV19 and TRBJ2-7): DGGITQSPKYLFRKEGQNVTLSCEQNLNHDAMYWYRQDPGQGLRLIYYSQIVNDFQKGDIAEGYSVSREKKESFPLTVTSAQKNPTAFYLCASSISRGVDEQYFGPGTRLTVT.

Concerning this clonotype itself: A much larger clone lies a single base off, so this may be a read error. The chain recombines TRBV30 with TRBJ2-5, with 7 positions matching TRBD1. The J call may be mistaken, given a closer DNA end match to TRBJ2-7. CDR1 is GTSNPN, CDR2 SVGIG, per germline (reference sequence). The length of the CDR3 is 16 residues. CDR3 sequence (DNA): TGTGTCTGGACCAAATCCAGGACAGGCTCTCGCTACGAGCAGTACTTC. This sequence encodes CVWTKSRTGSRYEQYF.

At least ten counts were recorded for this clonotype. V gene TRBV19 combines with J gene TRBJ1-5; D might be TRBD1 (6 bases). The CDR3 has 15 residues. V shed 3 bases and J shed 7 bases, with 16 bases lying between them. Germline V gene sequence: CDR1 LNHDA, CDR2 SQIVND (reference sequence). CDR3 nucleotide sequence: TGTGCCAGTAGTATGAGGTGGCAGGGGAAACAGCCCCAGCATTTT. Translating it yields CASSMRWQGKQPQHF.

The chain recombines TRBV2 with TRBJ1-6; the D gene is possibly TRBD1 (5 bases). Trimming left V 6 bases short and J 8 bases short, with 20 bases between. The CDR3 contains 16 residues. CDR1 SNHLY and CDR2 FYNNEI come from the germline V gene. CDR3 sequence reads: CASRTTGTSTHSPLHF. CDR3 DNA: TGTGCCAGCAGGACTACCGGGACTAGCACCCATTCACCCCTCCACTTT.

This clonotype was detected many times. This chain uses TRBV12-3 or TRBV12-4 with TRBJ2-2; D gene unclear. This CDR3 contains 14 residues. Trimming took off 5 bases at V and 0 bases at J, with 7 bases between the two ends. CDR3 sequence (DNA): TGTGCCAGCAGTCCCCCCACGAACACCGGGGAGCTGTTTTTT. Its protein product is CASSPPTNTGELFF.

There are a few counts of this clonotype. V is TRBV5-8 and J is TRBJ1-6; D ambiguous. The length of the CDR3 is 18 residues. CDR1 is SGHTS and CDR2 is YDEGEE in the germline V gene. The V gene lost 0 bases and the J gene lost 1 base, with 14 bases spanning the gap. CDR3 loop: CASSLASAAVSYNSPLHF. CDR3 in DNA: TGTGCCAGCAGCTTGGCTTCGGCCGCCGTTTCCTATAATTCACCCCTCCACTTT.

This clonotype was observed many times. The chain is built from TRBV27 and TRBJ1-1, with 7 bases identical to TRBD1. The germline V gene has CDR1 MNHEY and CDR2 SMNVEV (reference sequence). The CDR3 length is 13 residues. The ends lost 4 bases at V and 3 bases at J; junction bases unmatched: 2. The CDR3 DNA reads TGTGCCAGCAGTTCCAGGGGGGACACTGAAGCTTTCTTT. This translates into CASSSRGDTEAFF.

This clonotype has only a few counts. The rearrangement links TRBV19 to TRBJ1-1; 8 bases are shared with TRBD1. V shed 7 bases, J shed 4 bases, and the junction held 8 bases outside the gene matches. This CDR3 contains 14 residues. Germline values: CDR1 LNHDA, CDR2 SQIVND (reference sequence). CDR3 protein: CASKDRERGTEAFF. The CDR3 nucleotides are TGTGCCAGTAAGGACAGGGAACGGGGCACTGAAGCTTTCTTT.

This clonotype came up a few times. The genes are TRBV19 and TRBJ1-3, with D perhaps matching TRBD1 (5 bases). CDR1 LNHDA and CDR2 SQIVND come from the germline V gene (reference sequence). This CDR3 spans 13 amino acids. The V end was cut by 8 bases, the J end by 0 bases, with 8 bases between. CDR3 sequence (DNA): TGTGCCAGTGGGACCGGCTCTGGAAACACCATATATTTT. Its protein product is CASGTGSGNTIYF.

On this clonotype: This sequence is one base from a far larger clone and is likely a read error. The chain is built from TRBV11-2 and TRBJ2-1, with 7 bases fitting TRBD2. Looked up from germline, CDR1 is SGHAT and CDR2 is FQNNGV. The trim removed 3 bases at V and 10 bases at J, leaving 12 bases unmatched. The CDR3 consists of 15 residues. This chain's CDR3 is CASSFRAGSSYEQFF. The CDR3 DNA reads TGTGCCAGCAGCTTTCGAGCGGGGTCCTCCTACGAGCAGTTCTTC.